These T cell receptor beta chains were read from a single sample in a study of blood T cells in healthy people across ages. TCRdb analysed the 5' RACE reads with MiXCR anew, one entry per CDR3 protein. The table lists roughly 720,000 distinct CDR3 sequences, about 55% of them singletons, with about 42% in the top ten. The sequencing sample was made of blood. The receptors here all came from an elderly man in good health. CDR3s include the opening cysteine and the closing phenylalanine or tryptophan. The D gene is left open where the match is weak. The size field is filled for only some rows; it gives once, few, many or a size class.

V	J	D	size	DNA	CDR3
TRBV12-3/TRBV12-4	TRBJ2-3	-	-	TGTGCCAGCACCGTGGGCACGGCCGCAGATACGCAGTATTTT	CASTVGTAADTQYF
TRBV28	TRBJ2-7	TRBD2	-	TGTGCCAGCAGATTGACTAGCGGGCCACCTCCCTACGAGCAGTACTTC	CASRLTSGPPPYEQYF
TRBV20-1	TRBJ2-7	-	-	TGCAGTGCTAGGGACGACAGTACCTACGAGCAGTACTTC	CSARDDSTYEQYF
TRBV7-2	TRBJ2-1	TRBD1	few	TGTGCCAGCAGCTTAAACCGGGACAGGGCCTACAATGAGCAGTTCTTC	CASSLNRDRAYNEQFF
TRBV7-2	TRBJ2-5	-	few	TGTGCCAGCAGCTTAGACCAGGGTGCAGAGACCCAGTACTTC	CASSLDQGAETQYF
TRBV5-1	TRBJ2-7	-	-	TGCGCCAGCAGCTCAAGAGGGGACCCCTACGAGCAGTACTTC	CASSSRGDPYEQYF
TRBV25-1	TRBJ2-1	TRBD1	-	TGTGCCAGCCAGAGCAGGGGGTACTACAATGAGCAGTTCTTC	CASQSRGYYNEQFF
TRBV5-1	TRBJ2-5	-	-	TGCGCCAGCAGCTCCCAGAGTTTAGGCCAAGAGACCCAGTACTTC	CASSSQSLGQETQYF
TRBV5-1	TRBJ1-5	TRBD1	-	TGCGCCAGCAGCTTGGGGGACAGGGATAGCAATCAGCCCCAGCATTTT	CASSLGDRDSNQPQHF
TRBV4-1	TRBJ2-1	TRBD2	few	TGCGCCAGCAGAGCTAGCGGAACCAGCTCCTACAATGAGCAGTTCTTC	CASRASGTSSYNEQFF
TRBV5-5	TRBJ1-2	TRBD1	-	TGTGCCAGCAGCCCAGGGACAGGATTCTCGATTAACTATGGCTACACCTTC	CASSPGTGFSINYGYTF
TRBV4-1	TRBJ1-1	-	-	TGCGCCAGCAGCCAAGATGTATCAGGGGTAGGTCGAGGCACTGAAGCTTTCTTT	CASSQDVSGVGRGTEAFF
TRBV4-1	TRBJ2-1	TRBD1	-	TGCGCCAGCAGCAATCCCGGGACAGGGGGTAAGGATGAGCAGTTCTTC	CASSNPGTGGKDEQFF
TRBV5-1	TRBJ2-3	-	-	TGCGCCAGCCGTGGGGGCGCAAGCACAGATACGCAGTATTTT	CASRGGASTDTQYF
TRBV20-1	TRBJ2-7	-	-	TGCAGTGCTAGGAGGGGGTCGGGCTACGAGCAGTACTTC	CSARRGSGYEQYF
TRBV15	TRBJ2-1	TRBD2	-	TGTGCCACCAGCAATCCCGGGACTAGAGGCTACAATGAGCAGTTCTTC	CATSNPGTRGYNEQFF
TRBV20-1	TRBJ2-1	TRBD2	-	TGCAGTGCTAGGGATAGCGGGAGTCTTGGGAATGAGCAGTTCTTC	CSARDSGSLGNEQFF
TRBV12-3/TRBV12-4	TRBJ2-7	-	-	TGTGCCAGCGGGTTCCGGGCCGAGGGATCCGAGCAGTACTTC	CASGFRAEGSEQYF
TRBV6-5	TRBJ2-1	TRBD1	-	TGTGCCAGCATCGCCGGACAGGAAACGCAGTTCTTC	CASIAGQETQFF
TRBV30	TRBJ2-5	TRBD2	-	TGTGCCTGGACTTTAGGGACTAGCGATCAAGAGACCCAGTACTTC	CAWTLGTSDQETQYF
TRBV5-1	TRBJ1-1	-	once	TGCGCCAGCAGCCCGGGGGGACAAGAAGAAGCTTTCTTT	CASSPGGQEEAFF
TRBV29-1	TRBJ1-3	-	-	TGCAGCGTTGAGAGGGCATCCAATGCGGGAAACACCATATATTTT	CSVERASNAGNTIYF
TRBV4-2	TRBJ2-7	-	few	TGTGCCAGCAGCCAAGAAATGGGCCAAAACCCCAACGAGCAGTACTTC	CASSQEMGQNPNEQYF
TRBV3-1	TRBJ2-3	TRBD2	-	TGTGCCAGCAGCCACCGAGGACTAGCGGGAGTGACAGATACGCAGTATTTT	CASSHRGLAGVTDTQYF
TRBV10-3	TRBJ1-5	TRBD1	-	TGTGCCACCACCCGGGACAGGGGTGAGCCCCAGCATTTT	CATTRDRGEPQHF
TRBV18	TRBJ2-1	-	-	TGTGCCAGCTCCGACCCTCTCTCCTACAATGAGCAGTTCTTC	CASSDPLSYNEQFF
TRBV4-1	TRBJ2-4	TRBD2	-	TGCGCCAGCAGCCATTTGACTAGCGGCATTCAGTACTTC	CASSHLTSGIQYF
TRBV6-6	TRBJ2-7	TRBD1	-	TGTGCCAGCAGTTACACCACAGGGACAGGGGGGAACGAGCAGTACTTC	CASSYTTGTGGNEQYF
TRBV7-9	TRBJ1-2	-	-	TGTGCCAGCAGCTTAGCCACAGGGATCTATGGCTACACCTTC	CASSLATGIYGYTF
TRBV18	TRBJ1-1	-	-	TGTGCCAGCTCACCCACAGAAAGCGGCACTGAAGCTTTCTTT	CASSPTESGTEAFF
TRBV7-2	TRBJ2-1	-	-	TGTGCCAGCAGCTTAGCGCTGGGGCAGGGAACATACAATGAGCAGTTCTTC	CASSLALGQGTYNEQFF
TRBV5-1	TRBJ2-7	-	few	TGCGCCAGCAGCTTGGTTGGGGGACTCGCCTACGAGCAGTACTTC	CASSLVGGLAYEQYF
TRBV6-1	TRBJ2-3	-	-	TGTGCCAGCAGTGAAGCGATTGGGTGGGCAGATACGCAGTATTTT	CASSEAIGWADTQYF
TRBV18	TRBJ1-5	-	-	TGTGCCAGCTCACCCCCGGGACAAGGGTCAGACCAGCCCCAGCATTTT	CASSPPGQGSDQPQHF
TRBV5-6	TRBJ2-5	-	-	TGTGCCAGCAGCTTGGGGGGGACACGGGAGACCCAGTACTTC	CASSLGGTRETQYF
TRBV2	TRBJ2-7	-	-	TGTGCCAGCTGGGCGGACAGCAGCCCCTACGAGCAGTACTTC	CASWADSSPYEQYF
TRBV20-1	TRBJ2-7	TRBD1	-	TGCAGTGCTCCTGCCAGGGGGACCCACGAGCAGTACTTC	CSAPARGTHEQYF
TRBV7-2	TRBJ1-5	TRBD1	few	TGTGCCAGCAGCTTAAGCAGGGGGTCAGGGCGTCAGCCCCAGCATTTT	CASSLSRGSGRQPQHF
TRBV20-1	TRBJ2-1	-	many	TGCAGTGCTAGAGATCTGGCAGGGTCGGCCTACAATGAGCAGTTCTTC	CSARDLAGSAYNEQFF
TRBV6-5	TRBJ2-7	-	few	TGTGCCAGCAGTTACTCTGAACGCACCTACGAGCAGTACTTC	CASSYSERTYEQYF
TRBV5-1	TRBJ2-1	TRBD1	many	TGCGCCAGCAGCTTGGGACAGGGAGCAGATCTACAGTTCTTC	CASSLGQGADLQFF
TRBV29-1	TRBJ2-1	TRBD1	-	TGCAGCGTTGAGGGGGACAGGCAGTTCTTC	CSVEGDRQFF
TRBV29-1	TRBJ2-3	TRBD2	-	TGCAGCGTTGAAGGGGCAGCGGGAGCTGGATCAGATACGCAGTATTTT	CSVEGAAGAGSDTQYF
TRBV20-1	TRBJ2-5	-	few	TGCAGTGCTAGTCTCGTCAGGGGACAAGAGACCCAGTACTTC	CSASLVRGQETQYF
TRBV7-2	TRBJ2-5	-	-	TGTGCCAGCAGCTTAGTCTCGGGGGGAGGGGGAGAGACCCAGTACTTC	CASSLVSGGGGETQYF
TRBV20-1	TRBJ2-7	TRBD2	-	TGCAGTGCTAGTGCGGGCGGGGGCTACGAGCAGTACTTC	CSASAGGGYEQYF
TRBV25-1	TRBJ1-4	-	few	TGTGCCAGCAGTGAACCACGTGGGGGATGGGGTGAAAAACTGTTTTTT	CASSEPRGGWGEKLFF
TRBV9	TRBJ2-4	-	few	TGTGCCAGCAGCGACACTGAGGAGCAGTACTTC	CASSDTEEQYF
TRBV29-1	TRBJ2-7	TRBD2	few	TGCAGCGTGGGTAGCGGGAGTCTCGACGAGCAGTACTTC	CSVGSGSLDEQYF
TRBV7-9	TRBJ1-2	-	-	TGTGCCAGCAGCAGCTCCGGGGGCGGTCGGGTCTATGGCTACACCTTC	CASSSSGGGRVYGYTF
TRBV18	TRBJ1-1	-	-	TGTGCCAGCTCACCACAGGACACTGAAGCTTTCTTT	CASSPQDTEAFF
TRBV28	TRBJ1-5	-	-	TGTGCCAGCAGTTTGGTGGGGAGCACAGATACGCAGCATTTT	CASSLVGSTDTQHF
TRBV7-3	TRBJ2-7	-	-	TGTGCCAGCAGCGACAGGTTGGGGCTCGAGCAGTACTTC	CASSDRLGLEQYF
TRBV20-1	TRBJ2-3	-	few	TGCAGTGCTAGACCCCAGGGGGGCGACAGGGCGGTCAGATACGCGTATTTT	CSARPQGGDRAVRYAYF
TRBV4-1	TRBJ2-1	TRBD2	-	TGCGCCAGCAGCCAGCTCGGGACTAGCGGCAATGAGCAGTTCTTC	CASSQLGTSGNEQFF
TRBV28	TRBJ2-6	-	-	TGTGCCAGCAGTCTCCTAGCAGCTGGGGCCAACGTCCTGACTTTC	CASSLLAAGANVLTF
TRBV6-5	TRBJ1-2	-	few	TGTGCCAGCAGTCCCCTTGGTGACCCGAGCCTATATGGCTACACCTTC	CASSPLGDPSLYGYTF
TRBV20-1	TRBJ1-6	-	-	TGCAGTGCTAGAGGGGGGGGGGACTCCTATAGTTCACCCCTCCACTTT	CSARGGGDSYSSPLHF
TRBV7-3	TRBJ2-5	TRBD2	-	TGTGCCAGCAGCTTTCAAGCGGGGAGGACCCAGTACTTC	CASSFQAGRTQYF
TRBV20-1	TRBJ2-1	TRBD2	few	TGCAGTGCTAGAGACGGGACTAGCTCCTACAATGAGCAGTTCTTC	CSARDGTSSYNEQFF